Each of the 8 T cell receptor beta chains below was sequenced from the same sample in a study of OX40 agonist ivuxolimab in advanced cancers. Clones were sequenced by immunoSEQ multiplex PCR, and TCRdb holds only the in-frame ones, with some missing. The sample lists more than 80,000 clones, about nine tenths occurring once. The input for sequencing was CD4+ or CD8+ T cells sorted from blood, taken in a trial of the OX40 agonist ivuxolimab. The receptors derive from an adult with an advanced solid tumor such as melanoma, head and neck, liver or kidney cancer.

The chain recombines TRBV28 with TRBJ2-7, with D uncertain. Trimming removed 5 bases from V and 4 bases from J, with 9 bases in between. The CDR3 is made up of 12 amino acids. The germline gives CDR1 MDHEN, CDR2 SYDVKM. The DNA for the CDR3 is TGTGCCAGCAGTCCTCGCATTTACGAGCAGTACTTC. Translating it yields CASSPRIYEQYF.

This sequence joins TRBV7-9 and TRBJ2-2, with 8 nucleotides matching TRBD1. V was clipped by 3 bases and J by 0 bases; unmatched bases: 0. Germline CDR1 SEHNR, CDR2 FQNEAQ (reference sequence). The CDR3 is made up of 15 amino acids. The CDR3 region has the DNA TGTGCCAGCAGCTTGGGACAGGCGAACACCGGGGAGCTGTTTTTT. This gives the protein CASSLGQANTGELFF.

The chain combines TRBV2 with TRBJ1-2, with D perhaps TRBD1 (5 bases). V lost 6 bases and J 2 bases, leaving 10 bases between the germline ends. The CDR3 sequence is 13 residues long. The germline CDR1 and CDR2 sequences are SNHLY and FYNNEI. The DNA for the CDR3 is TGTGCCAGCAGACGCAGGGAAAACTATGGCTACACCTTC. Its translation: CASRRRENYGYTF.

Here the CDR3 reads CASSPPQGQGAREQFF. The DNA of the CDR3 is TGTGCCAGCTCACCACCGCAGGGACAGGGGGCTCGTGAGCAGTTCTTC. The chain links TRBV18 to TRBJ2-1; 12 nucleotides agree with TRBD1. Germline loops: CDR1 KGHSH, CDR2 LQKENI. The CDR3 contains 16 residues. V dropped 0 bases and J dropped 9; count of bases not matched to a gene: 6.

The chain has TRBV28 and TRBJ2-7; a possible D gene is TRBD1 (5 bases). This CDR3 has 12 amino acids. Trimming removed 7 bases at V and 4 bases at J, with 11 bases between. CDR1 is MDHEN and CDR2 is SYDVKM in the germline V gene. In DNA form, the CDR3 reads TGTGCCAGCACCAAGACAGCTTACGAGCAGTACTTC. It translates to CASTKTAYEQYF.

This clone was seen a handful of times. CDR3 DNA: TGTGCCAGCAGCTTAGCTTTATGGTACAGGACCAATGAGCAGTTCTTC. It encodes CASSLALWYRTNEQFF. The gene calls are TRBV7-9 and TRBJ2-1, with D perhaps matching TRBD1 (5 bases). Germline CDR1 and CDR2: SEHNR and FQNEAQ (reference sequence). This CDR3 contains 16 residues. V shed 0 bases and J shed 6 bases, with 15 bases lying between them.

The chain joins TRBV19 to TRBJ2-7, with TRBD2 as a possible D gene (6 bases). V shed 4 bases and J shed 5 bases, with 21 bases lying between them. CDR1 is LNHDA and CDR2 is SQIVND in the germline V gene (reference sequence). CDR3 size: 16 residues. CDR3 protein: CASSKALLSGWDEQYF. The DNA for the CDR3 is TGTGCCAGTAGTAAGGCCTTACTAAGCGGGTGGGACGAGCAGTACTTC.

The rearrangement joins TRBV5-1 to TRBJ2-7, with D possibly matching TRBD1 (6 bases). The CDR3 loop spans 15 amino acids. Germline values: CDR1 SGHRS, CDR2 YFSETQ. The V end lost 5 bases, the J end lost 1 base, and 16 bases lay between the germline ends. This chain's CDR3 is CASRETGQISYEQYF. As DNA, the CDR3 is TGCGCCAGCAGAGAAACAGGACAGATTTCCTACGAGCAGTACTTC.